The sample holds one count of the clone carrying this T cell receptor beta chain. The CDR3 length is 15 residues. V was clipped by 3 bases and J by 3 bases, with 15 bases between them. CDR1 SGHRS and CDR2 YFSETQ come from the germline V gene. This entry belongs to a study of blood T cell repertoires in COVID-19. Per the authors' pipeline: Estimation of nucleated cell counts relied on the amplification of reference gene primers. The assay was immunoSEQ multiplex PCR, and TCRdb's table has in-frame clones only and misses some. V and J calls and clone size follow that table, whereas D and trimming were derived from the DNA. The repertoire holds some 65,000 clones, with 65% to 90% as singletons.

This rearrangement joins TRBV5-1 to TRBJ2-5; no clear D. The sequence was obtained from a man older than 75 with acute or convalescent COVID-19. Material for sequencing was peripheral blood. As DNA, the CDR3 is TGCGCCAGCAGCTCCGTCGACACGCTCGAAGAGACCCAGTACTTC. This sequence encodes CASSSVDTLEETQYF.